Only a few counts were recorded for the clone carrying this T cell receptor beta chain. No antigen is known for it. These data originate in a study of regulatory T cells in long-lasting Graves disease. Study-level findings and limits: Persistent disease samples used TRBV28, TRBJ1-2 and TRBJ2-5 preferentially.

Both iRepertoire HTBI primers and Arm-PCR of CDR3 regions were used to build the TCR beta libraries. TCRdb passed the multiplex PCR reads through MiXCR, listing each CDR3 protein once. The sample shows 400,000 to 500,000 distinct CDR3 sequences, around 13% of them seen only once. This CDR3 region has 12 residues. Deletions cut 0 bases from V and 7 bases from J, with 6 bases between. Germline V gives CDR1 DFQATT, CDR2 SNEGSKA (reference sequence). Time point indicated: newly diagnosed GD, antithyroid drugs for less than 3 months. The TCR library used RNA extracted from PBMCs. The data also belong to a second study, concerning T cells in Graves' hyperthyroidism and ophthalmopathy.

Material: peripheral blood mononuclear cells (PBMCs), obtained at new diagnosis, from a patient treated with antithyroid drugs. The V and J genes are TRBV20-1 and TRBJ2-2; D remains ambiguous. The TCR sequence derives from a woman aged 50 to 65 with Graves disease. In DNA, the CDR3 is TGCAGTGCTAGAGATGCGAGCGGGGAGCTGTTTTTT. It is translated as CSARDASGELFF.